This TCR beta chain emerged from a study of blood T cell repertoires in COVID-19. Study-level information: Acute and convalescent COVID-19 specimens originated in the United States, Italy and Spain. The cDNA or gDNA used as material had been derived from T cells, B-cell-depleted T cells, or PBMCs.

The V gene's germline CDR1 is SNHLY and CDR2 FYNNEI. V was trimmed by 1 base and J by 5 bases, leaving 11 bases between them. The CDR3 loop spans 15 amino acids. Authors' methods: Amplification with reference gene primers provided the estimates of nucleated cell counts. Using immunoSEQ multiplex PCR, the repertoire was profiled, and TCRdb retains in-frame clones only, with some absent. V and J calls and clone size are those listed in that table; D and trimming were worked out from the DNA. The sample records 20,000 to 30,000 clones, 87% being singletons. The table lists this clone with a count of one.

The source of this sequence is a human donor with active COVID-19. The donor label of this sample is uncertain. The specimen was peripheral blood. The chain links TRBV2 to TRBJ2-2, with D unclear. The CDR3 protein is CASSEVAGGTGELFF. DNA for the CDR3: TGTGCCAGCAGTGAAGTGGCAGGTGGGACCGGGGAGCTGTTTTTT.